This T cell receptor beta chain was obtained from a study of CD4 T cells in relation to SARS-CoV-2 and coronaviruses listed by TCRdb under 2021. Regarding the complete study: In the ViraFEST assay, PBMCs were grown with antigen for about eleven days, and TCR beta CDR3s were then sequenced to identify antigen-specific clonal expansions. An HIV-1 Nef peptide pool or a culture without peptide was used as the negative reference condition. Patient-derived lymphoblastoid cell lines were used to map the HLA restriction of shared crossreactive spike epitopes. The study assessed, at the TCR clonotype level, memory CD4+ T cell crossreactivity between SARS-CoV-2 and common cold coronavirus spike proteins. The Adaptive Biotechnologies TCR-sequencing kit was used for samples from three pre-COVID donors and for the naive versus memory experiments, whereas the other data were Illumina-based. Expansion assays from other donors in the study were sequenced with a different, Illumina-based TCR-beta assay. The research as a whole found: Approximately 69% of donors had memory CD4+ clonotypes that crossrecognized SARS-CoV-2 and at least one common cold coronavirus spike. Pre-pandemic and post-infection samples were not both contributed by any donor, so tracing of the source of pre-existing responses was limited. Crossreactive clones showed significantly weaker SARS-CoV-2-driven expansion than monoreactive clones, consistent with antigenic imprinting. Small numbers of patients and of tested TCRs limited the study. Since the crossreactivity analysis centred on spike protein, crossreactivity against other viral proteins was not assessed.

A word on this clone: No antigen is known for it. Base qualities are not at hand, and no much larger clone is one base apart.

Receptor libraries were prepared by the immunoSEQ multiplex PCR assay. The authors' pipeline ran thus. Preprocessing removed nonproductive sequences and CDR3s not starting with C, not ending with F or W, or shorter than 7 amino acids. Antigen-specific clonotypes were called with the MANAFEST web app, based on expansion relative to reference and other culture wells. A clone was considered positive if the clone showed significant expansion compared with the reference culture in 2 of 3 replicate wells at an FDR below 0.05. Positive clones also required significant expansion versus all other tandem wells and an odds ratio above 5. Pairwise Levenshtein distance, computed with the stringdist R package after three terminal residues were trimmed from each end, was used as the measure of CDR3 homology. Drawn from immuneACCESS, this table holds only the in-frame rearrangements with V and J called that TCRdb kept. Clones are partly lost; checked studies trace under half to an unresolved V gene and leave the rest unexplained. That table is the source of V, J and clone size, and D and trimming were worked out from the DNA. The sample includes some 16,000 clones, with 82% observed a single time. The ten most abundant clones make up around 29% of the sample.

The V end gives up 1 base and the J end 3 bases, leaving 1 base in the junction not matched to a gene. CDR1 LNHDA and CDR2 SQIVND were looked up in the germline V gene (reference sequence). From the cysteine up to the phenylalanine, the CDR3 has a length of 14 residues. The retained sequence is limited to the CDR3, 42 bases, with the frame set at the first base. CD4+ T cells from unexposed donors were collected before the COVID-19 pandemic (2011-2018). The EasySep CD4+ T cell isolation kit was used to isolate CD4+ T cells once the cultures had run for 9 to 11 days. As cell numbers permitted, CD4+ T cells from unexposed donors were tested for reactivity to SARS-CoV-2 S and N and to four common cold coronavirus spike pools. PBMCs were cultured at two million per well in IMDM supplemented with about 5% human AB serum and 9 to 10 IU/ml IL-2. Half of the culture medium was replaced with fresh IL-2-containing medium on days 3 and 7. In general, triplicate replicate wells were used for every peptide culture condition. The leukapheresis product used for the unexposed donors was purchased from a commercial source. Ficoll-Paque PLUS gradient centrifugation was used to isolate PBMCs from leukapheresis product or whole blood. PBMCs were either cryopreserved at -140 degrees C or used fresh in the expansion assay. The QIAamp Micro DNA Kit was used to extract genomic DNA from the CD4+ T cells.

This receptor was taken from a human donor in good health. Sequencing used CD4+ T cells from PBMCs, cultured in vitro. Here the chain combines TRBV19 and TRBJ2-5; a stretch of 8 junction bases matches TRBD1. The CDR3 protein sequence reads: CASSIGTGKETQYF. The nucleotide sequence reads TGTGCCAGTAGTATAGGGACAGGGAAAGAGACCCAGTACTTC.